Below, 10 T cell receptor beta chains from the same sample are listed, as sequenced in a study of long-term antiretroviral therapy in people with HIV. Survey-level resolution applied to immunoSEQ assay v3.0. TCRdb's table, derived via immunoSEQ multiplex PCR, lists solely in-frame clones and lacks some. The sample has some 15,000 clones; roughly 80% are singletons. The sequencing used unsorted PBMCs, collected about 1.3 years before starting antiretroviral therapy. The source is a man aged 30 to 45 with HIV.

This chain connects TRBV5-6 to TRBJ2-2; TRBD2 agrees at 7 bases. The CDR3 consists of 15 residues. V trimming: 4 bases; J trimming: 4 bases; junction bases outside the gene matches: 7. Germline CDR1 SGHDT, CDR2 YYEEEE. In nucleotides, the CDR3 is TGTGCCAGCAGCCTTTGGGGACTATCCACCGGGGAGCTGTTTTTT. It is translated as CASSLWGLSTGELFF.

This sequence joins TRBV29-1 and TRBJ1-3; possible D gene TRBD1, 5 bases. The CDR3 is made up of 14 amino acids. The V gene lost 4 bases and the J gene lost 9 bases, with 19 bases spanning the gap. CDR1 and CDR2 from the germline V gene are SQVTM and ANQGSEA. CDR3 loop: CSVVGADTTSTIYF. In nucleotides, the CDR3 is TGCAGCGTTGTTGGGGCGGACACTACTAGCACCATATATTTT.

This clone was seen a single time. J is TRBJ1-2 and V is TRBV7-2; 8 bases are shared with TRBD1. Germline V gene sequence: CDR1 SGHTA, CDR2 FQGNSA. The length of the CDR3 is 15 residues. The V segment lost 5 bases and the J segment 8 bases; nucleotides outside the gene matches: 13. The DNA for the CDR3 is TGTGCCAGCAGCCTAAAGGCGGCAGGGGGCGCCGGCTACACCTTC. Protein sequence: CASSLKAAGGAGYTF.

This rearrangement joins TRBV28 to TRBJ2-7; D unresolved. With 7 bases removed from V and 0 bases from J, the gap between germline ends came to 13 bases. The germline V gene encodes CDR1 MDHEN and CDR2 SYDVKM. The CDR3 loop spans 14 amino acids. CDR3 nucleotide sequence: TGTGCCAGCACCCAGACTGCGAGCTCCTACGAGCAGTACTTC. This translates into CASTQTASSYEQYF.

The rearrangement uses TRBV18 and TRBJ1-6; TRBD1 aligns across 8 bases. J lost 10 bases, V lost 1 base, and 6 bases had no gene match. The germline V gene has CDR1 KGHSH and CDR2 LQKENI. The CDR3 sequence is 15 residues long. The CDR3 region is CASSPRQGASSPLHF. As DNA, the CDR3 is TGTGCCAGCTCACCACGGCAGGGGGCGAGCTCACCCCTCCACTTT.

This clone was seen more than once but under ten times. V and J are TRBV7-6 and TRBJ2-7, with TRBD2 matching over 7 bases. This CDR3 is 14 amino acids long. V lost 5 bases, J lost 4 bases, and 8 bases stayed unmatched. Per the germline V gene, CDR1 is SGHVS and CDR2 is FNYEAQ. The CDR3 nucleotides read TGTGCCAGCAGCCCCTTGTGGGGGGGGTACGAGCAGTACTTC. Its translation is CASSPLWGGYEQYF.

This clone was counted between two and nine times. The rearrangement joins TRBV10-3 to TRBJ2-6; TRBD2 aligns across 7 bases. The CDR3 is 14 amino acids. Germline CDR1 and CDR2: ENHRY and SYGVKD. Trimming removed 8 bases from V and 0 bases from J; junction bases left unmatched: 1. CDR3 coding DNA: TGTGCCATCGGGAGGGACTCTGGGGCCAACGTCCTGACTTTC. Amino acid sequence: CAIGRDSGANVLTF.

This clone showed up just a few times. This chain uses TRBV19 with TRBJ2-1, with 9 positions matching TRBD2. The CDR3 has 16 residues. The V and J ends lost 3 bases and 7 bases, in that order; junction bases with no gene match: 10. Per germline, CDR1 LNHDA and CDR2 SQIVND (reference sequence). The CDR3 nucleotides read TGTGCCAGTAGTATCCCCGGGACTAGCCGAGTAAATGAGCAGTTCTTC. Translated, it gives CASSIPGTSRVNEQFF.

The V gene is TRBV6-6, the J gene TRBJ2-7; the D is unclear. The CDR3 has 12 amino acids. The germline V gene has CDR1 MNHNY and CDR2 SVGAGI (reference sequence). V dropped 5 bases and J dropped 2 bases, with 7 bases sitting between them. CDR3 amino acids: CASSPGTYEQYF. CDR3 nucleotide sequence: TGTGCCAGCAGTCCCGGAACCTACGAGCAGTACTTC.

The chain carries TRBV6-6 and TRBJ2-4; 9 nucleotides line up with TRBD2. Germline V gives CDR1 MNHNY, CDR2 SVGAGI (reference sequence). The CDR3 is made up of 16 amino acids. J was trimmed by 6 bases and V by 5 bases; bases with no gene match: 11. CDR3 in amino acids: CASSLSGGGDGNIQYF. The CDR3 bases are TGTGCCAGCAGTCTCTCTGGCGGGGGGGATGGAAACATTCAGTACTTC.